This T cell receptor (beta chain) appears in the sequencing data of a study of OX40 agonist ivuxolimab in advanced cancers. Study results and caveats: Antigens targeted by the expanded peripheral T cells were not determined.

The repertoire was sequenced with immunoSEQ multiplex PCR; TCRdb's copy has only in-frame clones and lacks some. This sample yields about 61,000 clones, of which less than 90% are seen a single time; about 0.6% belongs to the top ten. J lost 8 bases, V lost 2 bases, and 17 bases had no gene match. Germline V CDR1 and CDR2: SEHNR, FQNEAQ (reference sequence). This CDR3 contains 18 residues. About this clone itself: The antigen is not known.

The clonotype was recovered from an adult with an advanced solid tumor such as melanoma, head and neck, liver or kidney cancer. The sequenced sample was CD4+ or CD8+ T cells sorted from blood, obtained in a trial of the OX40 agonist ivuxolimab. The chain recombines TRBV7-9 with TRBJ2-3; 9 bases agree with TRBD2. The CDR3 reads CASSLPPRLAGPQGTQYF. DNA of the CDR3: TGTGCCAGCAGCTTACCCCCGAGGCTAGCGGGGCCCCAGGGTACGCAGTATTTT.